The 25 T cell receptor beta chains below all came from one sample that was sequenced in a study of blood T cell repertoires in COVID-19. Sequenced by immunoSEQ multiplex PCR; TCRdb stores in-frame clones only, minus some. The sample records over 150,000 clones, approximately 90% being singletons. Input material: peripheral blood. The source is a young man with acute or convalescent COVID-19.

The J gene is TRBJ1-1, the V gene TRBV29-1; no clear D. Looked up from germline, CDR1 is SQVTM and CDR2 is ANQGSEA. This CDR3 has 10 residues. Trimming removed 5 bases from V and 8 bases from J, with 9 bases in between. CDR3 coding DNA: TGCAGCGTTCTAGAGCGGGAAGCTTTCTTT. Its translation: CSVLEREAFF. The full variable domain, its missing parts supplied by reference TRBV29-1 and TRBJ1-1, is SAVISQKPSRDICQRGTSLTIQCQVDSQVTMMFWYRQQPGQSLTLIATANQGSEATYESGFVIDKFPISRPNLTFSTLTVSNMSPEDSSIYLCSVLEREAFFGQGTRLTVV.

This clone showed up just once. The genes are TRBV1 and TRBJ1-3; the table's D call, TRBD1, has no DNA check behind it. TRBV1 is a pseudogene. CDR3 size: 14 residues. CDR3 sequence: CTSSPRTDRNTIYF. In DNA form, the CDR3 reads TGCACCAGCAGCCCACGGACAGATAGAAACACCATATATTTT.

This chain's CDR3 is CASSYQGASVTEAFF. The CDR3 DNA follows: TGTGCCAGCAGTTACCAGGGGGCGTCGGTCACTGAAGCTTTCTTT. This rearrangement joins TRBV7-8 to TRBJ1-1; 8 bases agree with TRBD1. The ends lost 6 bases at V and 4 bases at J; junction bases unmatched: 10. The CDR3 has 15 amino acids. Looked up from germline, CDR1 is SGHVS and CDR2 is FQNEAQ.

The CDR3 protein is CASSFNAGGKNYGRAYEQYF. The DNA for the CDR3 is TGTGCCAGCAGTTTTAACGCGGGCGGTAAAAATTACGGGAGGGCGTACGAGCAGTACTTC. V gene TRBV28 combines with J gene TRBJ2-7, with 8 bases that match TRBD2. CDR1 is MDHEN and CDR2 is SYDVKM in the germline V gene. The CDR3 consists of 20 residues. Trimming at V came to 3 bases and at J to 4 bases, leaving 23 bases not matched to a gene.

The gene calls are TRBV18 and TRBJ2-7, with a weak D call TRBD2 (7 bases). Trimming shortened V by 1 base and J by 2 bases, and 12 bases separated the two germline ends. This CDR3 has 15 amino acids. Germline lookup yields CDR1 KGHSH and CDR2 LQKENI. The CDR3 loop is CASSPRAGDTYEQYF. The CDR3 DNA is TGTGCCAGCTCACCACGGGCGGGGGACACCTACGAGCAGTACTTC.

The V and J genes are TRBV24-1 and TRBJ1-1, with 8 bases that match TRBD1. There are 12 residues in the CDR3. Looked up from germline, CDR1 is KGHDR and CDR2 is SFDVKD. The trim removed 5 bases at V and 10 bases at J, leaving 5 bases unmatched. CDR3 bases: TGTGCCACCAGTGGGGACAGGACGGGAGCTTTCTTT. Translated: CATSGDRTGAFF.

V and J are TRBV5-4 and TRBJ2-7; D unresolved. This CDR3 region has 14 residues. Trimming took 0 bases from V and 0 from J, leaving 7 bases between them. The V gene's germline CDR1 is SGHNT and CDR2 YYREEE (reference sequence). The CDR3 here is CASSLGTHSYEQYF. CDR3 nucleotide sequence: TGTGCCAGCAGCTTGGGTACACACTCCTACGAGCAGTACTTC. Full variable domain (outside the CDR3, taken from reference TRBV5-4 and TRBJ2-7): ETGVTQSPTHLIKTRGQQVTLRCSSQSGHNTVSWYQQALGQGPQFIFQYYREEENGRGNFPPRFSGLQFPNYSSELNVNALELDDSALYLCASSLGTHSYEQYFGPGTRLTVT.

In this sample, this clone turned up once. The V call is TRBV3-1 (or the pseudogene TRBV3-2), the J call TRBJ2-1, with TRBD2 identical over 12 bases. The CDR3 is 17 residues long. The J segment lost 7 bases and the V segment lost 1 base, leaving 8 bases of the junction unmatched. The germline gives CDR1 LGHDT, CDR2 YNNKEL (reference sequence). The CDR3 coding sequence is TGTGCCAGCAGCCAAGTGGCTAGCGGGAGGGCAGGGAATGAGCAGTTCTTC. Translating gives CASSQVASGRAGNEQFF.

CDR3 sequence (DNA): TGTGCCGTCGGGGGGTCAACGCCCCTCCACTTT. Protein: CAVGGSTPLHF. V usage is TRBV6-6 and J usage is TRBJ1-6, with a tentative D call TRBD1 (5 bases). This CDR3 region has 11 residues. From germline, CDR1 is MNHNY and CDR2 SVGAGI (reference sequence). The V end lost 11 bases, the J end lost 13 bases, and 15 bases lay between the germline ends.

The chain has TRBV2 and TRBJ1-5, with a possible D match to TRBD1 (6 bases). This CDR3 has 15 amino acids. Trimming removed 7 bases at V and 4 bases at J, with 17 bases between. Germline CDR1 is SNHLY and CDR2 is FYNNEI. CDR3 residues: CASNLIGTPNQPQHF. The CDR3 DNA sequence: TGTGCCAGCAACCTCATTGGGACACCTAATCAGCCCCAGCATTTT.

The V and J genes are TRBV28 and TRBJ1-2; 8 bases map to TRBD1. Germline values: CDR1 MDHEN, CDR2 SYDVKM. This CDR3 has 15 residues. V lost 5 bases and J lost 1; bases outside the gene matches: 6. CDR3 bases: TGTGCCAGCAGTCCGCCGACAGGGGTTAACTATGGCTACACCTTC. Its protein product is CASSPPTGVNYGYTF.

V and J are TRBV12-5 and TRBJ2-1; a weak D match, TRBD2 (6 bases). This CDR3 region has 16 residues. CDR1 is LGHNT and CDR2 is FRNRAP in the germline V gene. Trimming took 0 bases from V and 4 from J, leaving 13 bases between them. The CDR3 DNA reads as TGTGCTAGTGGTTTGGTACTTGGGGGGTTATACAATGAGCAGTTCTTC. This codes for CASGLVLGGLYNEQFF. Together with reference TRBV12-5 and TRBJ2-1, the CDR3 gives the full variable domain: DARVTQTPRHKVTEMGQEVTMRCQPILGHNTVFWYRQTMMQGLELLAYFRNRAPLDDSGMPKDRFSAEMPDATLATLKIQPSEPRDSAVYFCASGLVLGGLYNEQFFGPGTRLTVL.

V usage is TRBV11-1 and J usage is TRBJ2-1; 9 positions agree with TRBD2. CDR3 length equals 16 residues. V lost 5 bases and J lost 5; bases outside the gene matches: 10. Germline V gives CDR1 SGHAT, CDR2 FQDESV (reference sequence). The CDR3 DNA reads as TGTGCCAGCAGCCCAGCGGGGGGAGGGTCCCACAATGAGCAGTTCTTC. As protein: CASSPAGGGSHNEQFF.

The rearrangement uses TRBV6-5 and TRBJ1-5; no firm D call. Trimming left V 8 bases short and J 7 bases short, with 18 bases between. CDR3 length: 14 amino acids. Germline CDR1 reads MNHEY; CDR2 reads SVGAGI. The CDR3 DNA follows: TGTGCCAGCCTCTTGGGAGGATTCGGGCAGCCCCAGCATTTT. Its translation is CASLLGGFGQPQHF.

The J gene is TRBJ2-1, the V gene TRBV10-1, with D tentatively TRBD1 (5 bases). Germline lookup yields CDR1 WNHNN and CDR2 SYGVQD (reference sequence). This CDR3 has 15 residues. V was clipped by 2 bases and J by 5 bases, with 13 bases between them. CDR3 nucleotide sequence: TGCGCCAGCAGTGAGACAGGCCGACCCCACAATGAGCAGTTCTTC. Amino acid sequence: CASSETGRPHNEQFF.

This chain links TRBV11-1 with TRBJ2-1; 7 nucleotides line up with TRBD2. Germline V gene lookup returns CDR1 SGHAT and CDR2 FQDESV (reference sequence). This CDR3 spans 15 amino acids. V lost 2 bases to trimming and J lost 7 bases; unmatched junction nucleotides: 8. CDR3 nucleotide sequence: TGTGCCAGCAGCTTAAGGGGCGGGACTAATAATGAGCAGTTCTTC. Its protein product is CASSLRGGTNNEQFF.

The rearrangement joins TRBV10-3 to TRBJ2-3, with D possibly matching TRBD1 (5 bases). The V gene lost 6 bases and the J gene lost 5 bases, with 15 bases spanning the gap. CDR1 ENHRY and CDR2 SYGVKD come from the germline V gene. CDR3 length: 14 residues. The CDR3 DNA reads TGTGCCATCAGGGGGCTAGTCGAAAGAGATACGCAGTATTTT. It specifies CAIRGLVERDTQYF.

This chain links TRBV7-2 with TRBJ2-1, with 8 bases matching TRBD2. With V trimmed by 5 bases and J by 8 bases, 11 bases remained unmatched. Per the germline V gene, CDR1 is SGHTA and CDR2 is FQGNSA. The CDR3 has 15 amino acids. CDR3 sequence: CASSPPGAGVDEQFF. The CDR3 nucleotides read TGTGCCAGCAGCCCCCCAGGAGCGGGAGTCGATGAGCAGTTCTTC.

The V gene is TRBV27, the J gene TRBJ1-5; 7 nucleotides align to TRBD1. The CDR3 runs 16 residues. Germline values: CDR1 MNHEY, CDR2 SMNVEV (reference sequence). The V gene end was trimmed by 6 bases and the J gene end by 0 bases; junction bases not matched to a gene: 8. In DNA form, the CDR3 reads TGTGCCAGCAGGTCTACAGGGGTTTATAGCAATCAGCCCCAGCATTTT. Its protein product is CASRSTGVYSNQPQHF.

The chain couples TRBV11-2 to TRBJ2-2, with 12 bases matching TRBD2. Germline V gene sequence: CDR1 SGHAT, CDR2 FQNNGV. V lost 3 bases to trimming and J lost 8 bases; unmatched junction nucleotides: 10. The CDR3 spans 17 residues. This CDR3 is CASSFSGLAGTRGELFF. CDR3 sequence (DNA): TGTGCCAGCAGCTTCTCCGGACTAGCGGGAACACGGGGGGAGCTGTTTTTT.

The CDR3 sequence: CSVESRYNEQFF. The CDR3 nucleotides are TGCAGCGTTGAATCGAGATACAATGAGCAGTTCTTC. The gene calls are TRBV29-1 and TRBJ2-1, with unresolved D. The ends were cut back, 2 bases at V and 4 bases at J, with 6 bases in the middle. Per the germline V gene, CDR1 is SQVTM and CDR2 is ANQGSEA. The CDR3 contains 12 residues.

V is TRBV11-2 and J is TRBJ1-1; D is possibly TRBD1 (5 bases). Germline CDR1 and CDR2: SGHAT and FQNNGV. V was trimmed by 4 bases and J by 1 base, leaving 13 bases between them. This CDR3 is built from 15 residues. CDR3 loop: CASSSLGPWNTEAFF. CDR3 sequence (DNA): TGTGCCAGCAGCTCCTTGGGGCCGTGGAACACTGAAGCTTTCTTT.

The V gene is TRBV9, the J gene TRBJ1-4; 11 nucleotides align to TRBD1. J was trimmed by 7 bases and V by 5 bases; bases with no gene match: 7. This CDR3 is 15 amino acids long. Germline V gives CDR1 SGDLS, CDR2 YYNGEE. CDR3 in amino acids: CASSVAGTGGEKLFF. CDR3 in DNA: TGTGCCAGCAGTGTTGCCGGGACAGGGGGTGAAAAACTGTTTTTT.

J is TRBJ1-1 and V is TRBV7-8; 9 bases are shared with TRBD1. CDR3 size: 16 residues. Germline loops: CDR1 SGHVS, CDR2 FQNEAQ. J was trimmed by 11 bases and V by 1 base; bases with no gene match: 14. CDR3 amino acids: CASSLEGQGFPHRAFF. The CDR3 DNA is TGTGCCAGCAGCTTAGAGGGACAGGGCTTCCCTCACAGGGCTTTCTTT.

The rearrangement links TRBV28 to TRBJ2-2; maybe TRBD1 (5 bases). The germline gives CDR1 MDHEN, CDR2 SYDVKM. V shed 8 bases and J shed 2 bases, with 9 bases lying between them. The CDR3 totals 13 residues. The CDR3: CASEQGNTGELFF. Written as DNA, the CDR3 is TGTGCCAGCGAGCAGGGCAACACCGGGGAGCTGTTTTTT.